Given below is one T cell receptor beta chain in context. This clonotype has more than one count but fewer than ten. Its antigen remains unidentified. Base qualities were left out, and no much larger clone turns up one base away. In the ophthalmopathy patients, disease was moderately to severely active, with a Clinical Activity Score of 3 or more, a NOSPECS grade of 4 or more, and a duration of less than 3 months. Any patient with an uncontrolled infection, another autoimmune disease, pregnancy or lactation was excluded. Diagnoses were established on the basis of clinical symptoms, serum thyroxine and TRAb, thyroid ultrasound, and orbital computed tomography. PBMCs were isolated from 7.5 to 10 ml of fresh peripheral blood by Ficoll-Paque density gradient centrifugation. Total RNA was extracted using Trizol reagent, and RNA quality was assessed on an Agilent 2100 Bioanalyzer. The data were taken from a study of T cells in Graves' hyperthyroidism and ophthalmopathy (dated by TCRdb to between 2017 and 2020). Describing the broader study: Peripheral blood was collected at initial diagnosis, before any treatment. To identify TCR V-J signatures that set the groups apart, the researchers used a discovery cohort of roughly 100 patients, made up of 40 to 45 with Graves' ophthalmopathy and 57 with stable Graves' hyperthyroidism. Prospective prediction of ophthalmopathy was tested in an independent validation cohort of approximately 19 hyperthyroidism patients and 17 patients who later progressed to ophthalmopathy. The approximately 100 discovery patients were randomly divided into training and test sets at a 7:3 ratio. In roughly six Graves' hyperthyroidism patients, the study also compared T-cell repertoires from thyroid tissue with T-cell repertoires from blood. After blood sampling, hyperthyroidism patients were treated with methimazole at a starting dose of 30 mg daily, and ophthalmopathy patients were treated with high-dose intravenous methylprednisolone. According to the paper, TCR Vbeta CDR3 sequencing was carried out on around 140 peripheral blood samples, which came from over 40 ophthalmopathy, fewer than 80 hyperthyroidism and approximately 17 progressor patients.

The TCR beta CDR3 regions were amplified from the RNA transcripts. The TCR CDR3 was subjected to a first round of RT-PCR using the HTBI primer set and the Qiagen OneStep RT-PCR kit. A second multiplex PCR round built the libraries, followed by size selection and purification. Libraries were sequenced paired-end with 100 bp reads on an Illumina HiSeq2000. The authors' analysis ran thus. SOAPnuke was used to process the raw data, throwing out any read that contained adapters or uncalled bases, had a mean Phred below 15, or lacked an exact constant-primer or identifier match. High-quality paired reads were merged with COPE v1.2.5, and unique nucleotide sequences were defined as clonotypes. MiTCR v1.1 was used to align the clonotypes against IMGT TRBV, TRBD and TRBJ reference segments. Analysis was restricted to V-J combinations with a frequency above 0.0001, which covered roughly 99% of repertoires. The TCS score was defined as F50 (clonal expansion) divided by E x V (chaos), with BLOSUM62-based TCRdist calculated between CDR3 peptides within each V-J. Welch's t-statistics and random forest reduced around 510 V-J features to some 14, which were used in a naive Bayes classifier (R e1071). The public sequencing data were trimmed at Q25 with fastp and processed into clonotypes with MiXCR by TCRdb, which kept only in-frame beta chains. Every entry covers one CDR3 protein and lists the most common genes and DNA from its rows. These V and J calls originate from TCRdb's pipeline instead of the authors' own analysis. The sample profile shows approximately 600,000 distinct CDR3 sequences; under 25% of them were found once. The top ten clonotypes cover 34% of the sample.

On the study overall, not on this receptor specifically: Most expanded thyroid clonotypes (frequency above 0.001) were also detected in blood, suggesting blood repertoires may reflect thyroid immune responses. No statistical method was used to set the sample size in advance, and investigators knew the group allocation. In validation, the model predicted progression to ophthalmopathy a median of about 5.9 months before onset, with over 60% sensitivity and more than 72% specificity. Ophthalmopathy was separated from stable hyperthyroidism by a 13 V-J signature model, with about 88% sensitivity and about 81% specificity obtained in cross-validation and 80%/75% obtained in testing.

Reading the germline V gene gives CDR1 SGHAT and CDR2 FQNNGV. The CDR3 goes from the cysteine to the phenylalanine over 14 residues. The entry retains the CDR3 DNA only, 42 bases that are in frame from base 1. V is shortened by 2 bases, J by 0 bases, and the region joining them spans 7 bases. The origin of this receptor is a man aged 25 to 40 with Graves' ophthalmopathy. This sequence uses TRBV11-2 and TRBJ1-1; the D gene identity is not certain. Sequencing was done on a sample of blood. The CDR3 here reads CASSLPLMNTEAFF. The DNA sequence is as follows: TGTGCCAGCAGCTTACCTCTGATGAACACTGAAGCTTTCTTT. With the rest looked up from the reference TRBV11-2 and TRBJ1-1 genes rather than sequenced, the full variable domain is EAGVAQSPRYKIIEKRQSVAFWCNPISGHATLYWYQQILGQGPKLLIQFQNNGVVDDSQLPKDRFSAERLKGVDSTLKIQPAKLEDSAVYLCASSLPLMNTEAFFGQGTRLTVV.